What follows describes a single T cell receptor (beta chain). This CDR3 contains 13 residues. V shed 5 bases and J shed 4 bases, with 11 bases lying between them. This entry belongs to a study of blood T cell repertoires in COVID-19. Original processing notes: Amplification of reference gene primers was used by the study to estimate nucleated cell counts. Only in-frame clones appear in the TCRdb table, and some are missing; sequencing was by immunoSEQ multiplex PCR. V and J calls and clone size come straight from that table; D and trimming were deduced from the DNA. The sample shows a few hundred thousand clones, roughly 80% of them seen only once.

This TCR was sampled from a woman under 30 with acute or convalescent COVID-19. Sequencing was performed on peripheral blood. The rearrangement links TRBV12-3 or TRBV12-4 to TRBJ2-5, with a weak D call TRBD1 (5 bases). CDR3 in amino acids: CASSLQVPETQYF. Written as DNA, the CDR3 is TGTGCCAGCAGTCTACAGGTACCAGAGACCCAGTACTTC.